Listed below are T cell receptor beta chains from one sample, sequenced in a study of blood T cells in healthy people across ages. One entry per CDR3 protein, called by TCRdb with MiXCR from the 5' RACE reads. This sample has some 750,000 distinct CDR3 sequences, with around a fifth found just once. The sample was blood. These receptors were obtained from a man between 65 and 80 years old in good health. Each CDR3 is given with its conserved first and last residue. Fields, in order: D gene, V gene, clone size, J gene, CDR3 DNA, CDR3 protein. A D gene is named only where the DNA matches it firmly. A row's size may be missing; if present it is once, few, many or a size class.

>NA|TRBV24-1|NA|TRBJ2-5
TGTGCCTCCAGTGATTCGCGAAAGGGGGGCCGTGGTGAGACCCAGTACTTC
CASSDSRKGGRGETQYF
>NA|TRBV3-1|NA|TRBJ1-5
TGTGCCAGCAGCCAAGATGCTCGCATGCCTAATCAGCCCCAGCATTTT
CASSQDARMPNQPQHF
>TRBD1|TRBV7-7|NA|TRBJ2-5
TGTGCCAGCAGCTTACCCTCAGGGGGCCACAATCTAGAGACCCAGTACTTC
CASSLPSGGHNLETQYF
>NA|TRBV9|NA|TRBJ2-2
TGTGCCAGCAGCGTAGATATCACCGGGGAGCTGTTTTTT
CASSVDITGELFF
>NA|TRBV7-2|many|TRBJ1-1
TGTGCCGTCAGGGGAGGGCAGGGGAACACTGAAGCTTTCTTT
CAVRGGQGNTEAFF
>TRBD1|TRBV20-1|few|TRBJ1-4
TGCAGTGCTGGACATACAGGGGGCTTTGCCGAAAAACTGTTTTTT
CSAGHTGGFAEKLFF
>NA|TRBV20-1|NA|TRBJ1-1
TGCAGTGCTCAAGGCACCGACACTGAAGCTTTCTTT
CSAQGTDTEAFF
>TRBD2|TRBV20-1|few|TRBJ2-5
TGCAGTTGTTCCAGGGGACTAGCGGGGGAACACCAAGAGACCCAGTACTTC
CSCSRGLAGEHQETQYF
>NA|TRBV12-3/TRBV12-4|few|TRBJ2-6
TGTGCCAGCAGGTTCCGATGGGACCTCGGGGCCAACGTCCTGACTTTC
CASRFRWDLGANVLTF
>NA|TRBV7-2|NA|TRBJ1-6
TGTGCCAGCAGCTTACAGCATAATTCACCCCTCCACTTT
CASSLQHNSPLHF
>NA|TRBV12-3/TRBV12-4|NA|TRBJ2-7
TGTGCCAGCAAACCCCGTGGACGGATCTACGAGCAGTACTTC
CASKPRGRIYEQYF
>TRBD2|TRBV20-1|NA|TRBJ2-7
TGCAGTGCTAGCGGGGGGGCTAGGAACTACGAGCAGTACTTC
CSASGGARNYEQYF
>TRBD2|TRBV20-1|NA|TRBJ2-5
TGCAGTGCCGGACTAGCGGGAGGATTTCAAGAGACCCAGTACTTC
CSAGLAGGFQETQYF
>TRBD2|TRBV12-3/TRBV12-4|NA|TRBJ2-3
TGTGCCAGCAGTATGACTAGCGGGTTAGATACGCAGTATTTT
CASSMTSGLDTQYF
>NA|TRBV7-8|many|TRBJ2-1
TGTGCCAGCAGTTACGAAGGGGGTATGATGAATGAGCAGTTCTTC
CASSYEGGMMNEQFF
>TRBD1|TRBV6-6|few|TRBJ2-1
TGTGCCAGCAGTTTCTTGGACAGGGGCTCGTTC
CASSFLDRGSF
>NA|TRBV11-2|few|TRBJ2-3
TGTGCCAGCAGCTCCAGGTTGATGCAGTATTTT
CASSSRLMQYF
>TRBD1|TRBV14|many|TRBJ1-2
TGTGCCAGCAGCCGGGGACAGAACTATGGCTACACCTTC
CASSRGQNYGYTF
>NA|TRBV18|NA|TRBJ1-2
TGTGCCAGCTCACCACCGGGGTCCGGATCGAACTATGGCTACACCTTC
CASSPPGSGSNYGYTF